Shown below are 30 T cell receptor beta chains from a single sample sequenced in a study of CXCR3-negative and CXCR3-positive naive CD8 T cells (dated by TCRdb to between 2018 and 2020). Sequenced using a NextSeq 550. The Human TCR Profiling Kit (MiLaboratory) was used to make UMI-labeled 5' RACE TRB cDNA libraries. One entry per CDR3 protein sequence results from the TCRdb reprocessing of the reads, with DNA left out. For this sample, the table gives roughly 48,000 distinct CDR3 sequences. Of the sample, 15% is held by the ten largest clones. The sequencing input was memory CD8+ T cells from blood. Sample cell subset or site, as interpreted from the label and publication: conventional CD8+ memory T cells (TMEM), sorted as controls. Receptor source: a human donor in good health. Some clones in this sample may be carry-over from other donors' samples.

The chain has TRBV7-9 and TRBJ2-5; with no DNA, the TCRdb D assignment of TRBD1 cannot be verified. The CDR3 covers 16 residues. Germline V gene data show CDR1 as SEHNR and CDR2 as FQNEAQ (reference sequence). CDR3 loop: CASSLGPRDIQETQYF.

The chain carries TRBV6-5 and TRBJ2-3; TCRdb returns TRBD2, unconfirmable since there is no DNA. This CDR3 is built from 14 residues. Germline CDR1 MNHEY, CDR2 SVGAGI. CDR3 amino acids: CASSSRRATDTQYF.

This chain joins TRBV29-1 and TRBJ2-3; TCRdb's D call, TRBD1, is unchecked because there is no DNA. This CDR3 has 15 residues. Per the germline V gene, CDR1 is SQVTM and CDR2 is ANQGSEA. CDR3: CSVEEDSPHPDTQYF.

The V call is TRBV7-8, the J call TRBJ1-2; TCRdb calls TRBD1, which cannot be checked without DNA. This CDR3 region has 14 residues. The germline gives CDR1 SGHVS, CDR2 FQNEAQ. This CDR3 reads CASSPGTGPYGYTF.

V and J are TRBV5-6 and TRBJ2-1; TCRdb picks TRBD1, but there is no DNA to check that call. The CDR3 covers 15 residues. CDR1 is SGHDT and CDR2 is YYEEEE in the germline V gene. CDR3 loop: CASSLAGETGGEQFF. The complete variable domain, with remaining parts taken from reference TRBV5-6 and TRBJ2-1, reads DAGVTQSPTHLIKTRGQQVTLRCSPKSGHDTVSWYQQALGQGPQFIFQYYEEEERQRGNFPDRFSGHQFPNYSSELNVNALLLGDSALYLCASSLAGETGGEQFFGPGTRLTVL.

J is TRBJ1-5 and V is TRBV28; there is no DNA to check the TCRdb D call of TRBD1. CDR1 and CDR2 from the germline V gene are MDHEN and SYDVKM. This CDR3 spans 14 amino acids. The CDR3 here is CASGPGQGHQLQHF.

The chain couples TRBV6-5 to TRBJ2-1; TCRdb names TRBD2, which stays unverified in the absence of DNA. CDR1 and CDR2 (germline): MNHEY, SVGAGI. CDR3 length: 15 amino acids. This CDR3 is CASSYSSGGDGEQFF.

V gene TRBV12-3 or TRBV12-4 combines with J gene TRBJ1-3. This CDR3 comprises 15 residues. The CDR3 spells CASSPDRASGNTIYF.

The rearrangement links TRBV13 to TRBJ2-5; TCRdb picks TRBD2, but there is no DNA to check that call. The length of the CDR3 is 17 residues. Germline values: CDR1 PRHDT, CDR2 FYEKMQ (reference sequence). The CDR3 sequence: CASSSLGGGRNQETQYF.

The chain joins TRBV7-8 to TRBJ2-1; checking the TCRdb D call of TRBD1 is not possible without DNA. The germline gives CDR1 SGHVS, CDR2 FQNEAQ. The CDR3 loop spans 13 amino acids. The CDR3 loop is CASSLVAGVEQFF.

This CDR3 reads CASSQSTSSGINQPQHF. The rearrangement links TRBV23-1 to TRBJ1-5. TRBV23-1 qualifies as an ORF whose function is uncertain. The CDR3 covers 17 residues.

The gene calls are TRBV9 and TRBJ2-2. The length of the CDR3 is 14 residues. Germline V lookup: CDR1 SGDLS, CDR2 YYNGEE. CDR3 protein: CASSGGANTGELFF.

CDR3: CASSLDFGTRSYEQYF. V usage is TRBV5-1 and J usage is TRBJ2-7. The V gene's germline CDR1 is SGHRS and CDR2 YFSETQ. The CDR3 runs to 16 residues.

The chain carries TRBV28 and TRBJ2-5; the TRBD1 assignment by TCRdb is unverifiable without DNA. The germline V gene encodes CDR1 MDHEN and CDR2 SYDVKM. The CDR3 has 15 amino acids. The CDR3 loop is CASSLLGDRGETQYF.

The chain is built from TRBV4-1 and TRBJ1-5. CDR1 and CDR2 (germline): MGHRA, YSYEKL. This CDR3 is 15 amino acids long. CDR3 region: CASSQTEIGNQPQHF.

The chain joins TRBV29-1 to TRBJ2-7; checking the TCRdb D call of TRBD2 is not possible without DNA. The germline V gene has CDR1 SQVTM and CDR2 ANQGSEA. The CDR3 totals 17 residues. The CDR3 region is CSVEGGGVAGDSYEQYF.

This sequence joins TRBV29-1 and TRBJ2-7; TCRdb proposes TRBD1, but this gene call is untestable without DNA. Per the germline V gene, CDR1 is SQVTM and CDR2 is ANQGSEA. The length of the CDR3 is 11 residues. The CDR3 sequence is CSVHEGPEQYF.

The gene calls are TRBV28 and TRBJ1-4; TCRdb names TRBD1, which stays unverified in the absence of DNA. The CDR3 sequence is 15 residues long. From germline, CDR1 is MDHEN and CDR2 SYDVKM. CDR3 in amino acids: CASSFLPGVNEKLFF.

The chain carries TRBV7-2 and TRBJ2-7; TCRdb indicates TRBD1, and absent DNA this call remains unverified. Germline V gives CDR1 SGHTA, CDR2 FQGNSA. The CDR3 is made up of 16 amino acids. The CDR3 here is CASSLSPGQGIYEQYF.

This clonotype is medium-sized by frequency. This rearrangement joins TRBV29-1 to TRBJ2-1. CDR1 is SQVTM, CDR2 ANQGSEA, per germline. The CDR3 is 11 amino acids. The CDR3 is CSVLTSNEQFF.

The chain uses TRBV7-2 and TRBJ1-2. There are 13 residues in the CDR3. Germline V CDR1 and CDR2: SGHTA, FQGNSA. The CDR3 loop reads CASTPRIIGGYTF.

The chain employs TRBV10-3 and TRBJ2-1; TCRdb returns TRBD1, unconfirmable since there is no DNA. Germline V gives CDR1 ENHRY, CDR2 SYGVKD. The CDR3 has 13 amino acids. Here the CDR3 reads CAISADSRHEQFF.

V and J are TRBV2 and TRBJ1-1; TCRdb indicates TRBD1, and absent DNA this call remains unverified. Per the germline V gene, CDR1 is SNHLY and CDR2 is FYNNEI. The CDR3 covers 18 residues. The CDR3 protein is CASSELIQGFGLNTEAFF. The full variable domain, completed using reference TRBV2 and TRBJ1-1, is EPEVTQTPSHQVTQMGQEVILRCVPISNHLYFYWYRQILGQKVEFLVSFYNNEISEKSEIFDDQFSVERPDGSNFTLKIRSTKLEDSAMYFCASSELIQGFGLNTEAFFGQGTRLTVV.

This clonotype is classed as medium-sized by frequency. This chain uses TRBV20-1 with TRBJ1-3. This CDR3 spans 12 amino acids. The germline gives CDR1 DFQATT, CDR2 SNEGSKA (reference sequence). The chain's CDR3 is CSASAGESTIYF.

The genes are TRBV29-1 and TRBJ2-3; TCRdb outputs TRBD2, but without DNA this stays unchecked. CDR1 is SQVTM, CDR2 ANQGSEA, per germline. This CDR3 has 14 amino acids. The CDR3 protein is CSVEVPAGVDTQYF.

The chain combines TRBV7-9 with TRBJ1-1; the D call from TCRdb, TRBD1, cannot be confirmed without DNA. The germline V gene encodes CDR1 SEHNR and CDR2 FQNEAQ (reference sequence). The CDR3 totals 13 residues. CDR3 protein: CASSPGGHTEAFF.

V gene TRBV11-2 combines with J gene TRBJ1-4. This CDR3 has 14 residues. CDR1 and CDR2 from the germline V gene are SGHAT and FQNNGV. CDR3 residues: CASSLEAAPRKLFF.

V gene TRBV20-1 combines with J gene TRBJ1-1; TCRdb names TRBD1, which stays unverified in the absence of DNA. The CDR3 covers 14 residues. Germline lookup yields CDR1 DFQATT and CDR2 SNEGSKA (reference sequence). The CDR3 sequence is CSAHVGGQHTEAFF.

The genes are TRBV4-1 and TRBJ2-2; the TCRdb call, TRBD2, lacks DNA for checking. Germline V gene data show CDR1 as MGHRA and CDR2 as YSYEKL. This CDR3 has 19 residues. The CDR3 is CASSQDVLAGRENTGELFF.

V is TRBV29-1 and J is TRBJ2-2. Germline assignment: CDR1 SQVTM and CDR2 ANQGSEA. The CDR3 runs to 13 residues. The CDR3 reads CSVEFENTGELFF.